This T cell receptor (beta chain) originates from a study of neurological immune-mediated disorders. About the research overall: The disease course was relapsing-remitting in roughly 30 and secondary progressive in about 9% of the 34 multiple sclerosis patients.

This clonotype was seen many times. This CDR3 region has 15 residues. The V gene lost 5 bases and the J gene lost 4 bases, with 17 bases spanning the gap. Germline V gives CDR1 SGHTA, CDR2 FQGNSA. Where libraries were unsorted, they were derived from 2 million PBMCs stored at -80 degrees C. The method for making cDNA was 5'RACE, and it used 10-nucleotide random UMIs. In TCRdb, the 5' RACE reads were re-called with MiXCR into one record per CDR3 protein. The sample records about 19,000 distinct CDR3 sequences, about 2.6% being singletons. Sequencing was done on a sample of PBMCs. The clonotype was recovered from a woman in her late teens or twenties with multiple sclerosis. The chain is built from TRBV7-2 and TRBJ1-2; perhaps TRBD1 as D (5 bases). The CDR3 DNA reads TGTGCCAGCAGCCCCCAGTGGGGGAAGGGCTATGGCTACACCTTC. Amino acid sequence: CASSPQWGKGYGYTF.